The 32 T cell receptor beta chains below were found in one sample sequenced in a study of a mutant IDH1 vaccine in newly diagnosed glioma. No cognate antigen is known for these TCRs. The repertoire was sequenced with immunoSEQ multiplex PCR; TCRdb's copy has only in-frame clones and lacks some. The sample shows tens of thousands of clones, less than 85% of them seen only once. Time point described: week 47, end of study. Doses of 300 ug of mutant IDH1 20-mer peptide were given with topical imiquimod. Sample: PBMCs, taken from a glioma patient whose treatment included an IDH1 peptide vaccine. The receptors shown here come from a woman aged 25-40 years with glioma. Some clones in this sample may be carry-over from other donors' samples.

The chain joins TRBV4-1 to TRBJ2-7, with 8 bases fitting TRBD1. This CDR3 contains 16 residues. Germline CDR1 reads MGHRA; CDR2 reads YSYEKL. J gave up 0 bases and V 2 bases, and 6 bases lay outside the gene matches. The CDR3 nucleotides are TGCGCCAGCAGCCAACTACAGGGGGGAAACTCCTACGAGCAGTACTTC. This encodes CASSQLQGGNSYEQYF.

The DNA for the CDR3 is TGTGCCAGTACCAGGGGGAGGGAGCAGTACTTC. This codes for CASTRGREQYF. V is TRBV28 and J is TRBJ2-7; D perhaps matches TRBD1 (7 bases). Germline V gives CDR1 MDHEN, CDR2 SYDVKM. This CDR3 has 11 amino acids. V gave up 9 bases and J gave up 7 bases, with 13 bases separating them. The full variable domain, its missing parts supplied by reference TRBV28 and TRBJ2-7, is DVKVTQSSRYLVKRTGEKVFLECVQDMDHENMFWYRQDPGLGLRLIYFSYDVKMKEKGDIPEGYSVSREKKERFSLILESASTNQTSMYLCASTRGREQYFGPGTRLTVT.

This chain connects TRBV30 to TRBJ2-7; 8 bases match TRBD1. Germline CDR1 GTSNPN, CDR2 SVGIG (reference sequence). V gave up 5 bases and J gave up 4 bases; unmatched junction bases: 7. The CDR3 is 13 amino acids. In nucleotides, the CDR3 is TGTGCCTGGGGTAGGACAGGGCCTTACGAGCAGTACTTC. Protein product: CAWGRTGPYEQYF.

CDR3 nucleotides: TGTGCCAGCAGCCGGACCGGGAGCTCTGGAAACACCATATATTTT. The encoded protein is CASSRTGSSGNTIYF. The chain carries TRBV6-5 and TRBJ1-3; D not certain. Germline values: CDR1 MNHEY, CDR2 SVGAGI. V dropped 6 bases and J dropped 0 bases, with 12 bases sitting between them. CDR3 size: 15 residues.

The chain combines TRBV9 with TRBJ2-7; TRBD1 matches at 8 bases. Germline V gene sequence: CDR1 SGDLS, CDR2 YYNGEE. There are 15 residues in the CDR3. The junction had 2 bases not matched to a gene; V was cut back by 0 bases and J by 0 bases. The CDR3 protein is CASSVGTGSSYEQYF. Written as DNA, the CDR3 is TGTGCCAGCAGCGTAGGGACAGGGAGCTCCTACGAGCAGTACTTC.

This rearrangement joins TRBV7-3 to TRBJ2-7, with 7 bases that match TRBD1. Per germline, CDR1 SGHTA and CDR2 FQGTGA. With V trimmed by 4 bases and J by 6 bases, 6 bases remained unmatched. The length of the CDR3 is 13 residues. CDR3 loop: CASSSTGVGEQYF. The CDR3 DNA follows: TGTGCCAGCAGCTCTACAGGGGTGGGCGAGCAGTACTTC.

V is TRBV4-1 and J is TRBJ2-7, with D hard to call. The CDR3 has 13 residues. Germline assignment: CDR1 MGHRA and CDR2 YSYEKL. The V end lost 1 base, the J end lost 5 bases, and 9 bases lay between the germline ends. As DNA, the CDR3 is TGCGCCAGCAGCCAAGTTGGGTCGGACGAGCAGTACTTC. Its protein is CASSQVGSDEQYF.

This clone was seen only a few times. The V gene is TRBV6-4, the J gene TRBJ1-1, with D possibly being TRBD1 (6 bases). The V gene lost 4 bases and the J gene lost 5 bases, with 11 bases spanning the gap. The germline V gene encodes CDR1 MRHNA and CDR2 SNTAGT. The CDR3 loop spans 13 amino acids. Here the CDR3 DNA reads TGTGCCAGCAGTGTAGAGGGGGGTACTGAAGCTTTCTTT. It yields the protein CASSVEGGTEAFF.

The gene calls are TRBV4-2 and TRBJ1-3; no clear D. Germline CDR1 reads LGHNA; CDR2 reads YNFKEQ. Trimming left V 0 bases short and J 0 bases short, with 6 bases between. The CDR3 spans 15 residues. CDR3 DNA: TGTGCCAGCAGCCAAGAGGCCAACTCTGGAAACACCATATATTTT. It yields the protein CASSQEANSGNTIYF.

The chain has TRBV28 and TRBJ1-3; 8 bases fit TRBD1. Germline V gene sequence: CDR1 MDHEN, CDR2 SYDVKM. The CDR3 covers 19 residues. The ends lost 4 bases at V and 4 bases at J; junction bases unmatched: 18. Written as DNA, the CDR3 is TGTGCCAGCAGTTCAATATCCCCCGGGCAGGGGGCACAAGGAAACACCATATATTTT. It translates to CASSSISPGQGAQGNTIYF.

Of note for this clone: Germline is not matched at one junction end, which may reflect a read error. V is TRBV9 and J is TRBJ2-7, with TRBD2 as a possible D gene (7 bases). Per germline, CDR1 SGDLS and CDR2 YYNGEE. This CDR3 has 14 residues. The DNA of the CDR3 is TGTGCCAGCAGCTCCGGGGGGCCCTCCTCCGAGCAGTACTTC. Its protein is CASSSGGPSSEQYF.

The V and J genes are TRBV9 and TRBJ1-1; D unclear. V lost 7 bases and J 1 base, leaving 17 bases between the germline ends. Germline values: CDR1 SGDLS, CDR2 YYNGEE. There are 15 residues in the CDR3. CDR3 residues: CASGKDISGNTEAFF. DNA for the CDR3: TGTGCCAGCGGGAAGGATATTTCGGGGAACACTGAAGCTTTCTTT.

This clone was seen only once. The rearrangement links TRBV4-1 to TRBJ1-1, with D uncertain. V lost 3 bases, J lost 0 bases, and 8 bases lay in between. Germline values: CDR1 MGHRA, CDR2 YSYEKL. The CDR3 has 14 amino acids. CDR3 loop: CASSQSQMNTEAFF. The CDR3 coding sequence is TGCGCCAGCAGCCAGAGTCAGATGAACACTGAAGCTTTCTTT.

This chain connects TRBV6-5 to TRBJ2-1; 9 nucleotides match TRBD2. The CDR3 spans 12 residues. With 5 bases clipped from V and 16 bases from J, the junction kept 9 bases outside the gene matches. Germline-derived CDR1 and CDR2 are MNHEY and SVGAGI. The CDR3 spells CASSKTSGVQFF. CDR3 bases: TGTGCCAGCAGTAAGACTAGCGGTGTTCAATTCTTC.

V and J are TRBV6-5 and TRBJ2-1; D may be TRBD1 (6 bases). The CDR3 has 14 residues. Germline CDR1 MNHEY, CDR2 SVGAGI. V was trimmed by 6 bases and J by 5 bases, leaving 14 bases between them. The CDR3 region is CASSQRDTNNEQFF. CDR3 DNA: TGTGCCAGCAGCCAACGGGACACTAACAATGAGCAGTTCTTC.

V usage is TRBV7-9 and J usage is TRBJ2-2, with D hard to call. The CDR3 is 16 residues long. Deletions cut 5 bases from V and 1 base from J, with 14 bases between. Germline V gene lookup returns CDR1 SEHNR and CDR2 FQNEAQ (reference sequence). Here the CDR3 reads CASSRWLSGNTGELFF. The CDR3 DNA is TGTGCCAGCAGCCGTTGGCTGTCGGGGAACACCGGGGAGCTGTTTTTT. Drawing the rest from reference TRBV7-9 and TRBJ2-2, the complete variable domain is DTGVSQNPRHKITKRGQNVTFRCDPISEHNRLYWYRQTLGQGPEFLTYFQNEAQLEKSRLLSDRFSAERPKGSFSTLEIQRTEQGDSAMYLCASSRWLSGNTGELFFGEGSRLTVL.

This sequence joins TRBV30 and TRBJ1-1; D not certain. This CDR3 contains 14 residues. The V end lost 2 bases, the J end lost 4 bases, and 14 bases lay between the germline ends. Germline V gene data show CDR1 as GTSNPN and CDR2 as SVGIG (reference sequence). CDR3: CAWSLAGAVTEAFF. The CDR3 DNA reads TGTGCCTGGAGTCTCGCCGGTGCGGTCACTGAAGCTTTCTTT.

This chain links TRBV30 with TRBJ1-2; possible D gene TRBD1, 5 bases. The germline V and J ends were trimmed by 7 bases and 8 bases, with 17 bases remaining between them. The length of the CDR3 is 12 residues. Germline values: CDR1 GTSNPN, CDR2 SVGIG (reference sequence). DNA of the CDR3: TGTGCCTCGAGAGGGACCGTGGGGGGCTACACCTTC. Translating gives CASRGTVGGYTF.

The V and J genes are TRBV21-1 and TRBJ2-1; TRBD1 is the table's D call, not checked against the DNA. TRBV21-1 is a pseudogene segment. CDR3 size: 14 residues. CDR3: CASSETGTLNEQFF. The CDR3 nucleotides read TGTGCCAGCAGCGAAACCGGGACACTGAATGAGCAGTTCTTC.

The chain has TRBV2 and TRBJ2-1; TRBD2 agrees at 9 bases. V lost 1 base to trimming and J lost 4 bases; unmatched junction nucleotides: 5. From germline, CDR1 is SNHLY and CDR2 FYNNEI. CDR3 length equals 16 residues. This CDR3 reads CASSEVRLAVYNEQFF. Here the CDR3 DNA reads TGTGCCAGCAGTGAAGTAAGACTAGCGGTGTACAATGAGCAGTTCTTC.

This chain joins TRBV19 and TRBJ2-6; TRBD1 matches 11 bases. The V gene end was trimmed by 6 bases and the J gene end by 0 bases; junction bases not matched to a gene: 1. This CDR3 contains 16 residues. In germline, CDR1 is LNHDA, CDR2 SQIVND (reference sequence). The CDR3 is CASRDRGLSGANVLTF. CDR3 DNA: TGTGCCAGTAGGGACAGGGGGCTCTCTGGGGCCAACGTCCTGACTTTC.

The chain links TRBV5-4 to TRBJ1-1; D ambiguous. CDR1 is SGHNT and CDR2 is YYREEE in the germline V gene (reference sequence). This CDR3 has 13 amino acids. Deletions cut 7 bases from V and 1 base from J, with 11 bases between. CDR3 residues: CASFMTGNTEAFF. The CDR3 nucleotides are TGTGCCAGCTTCATGACGGGGAACACTGAAGCTTTCTTT. Full variable domain (outside the CDR3, taken from reference TRBV5-4 and TRBJ1-1): ETGVTQSPTHLIKTRGQQVTLRCSSQSGHNTVSWYQQALGQGPQFIFQYYREEENGRGNFPPRFSGLQFPNYSSELNVNALELDDSALYLCASFMTGNTEAFFGQGTRLTVV.

The genes are TRBV28 and TRBJ1-3, with TRBD1 identical over 9 bases. Per germline, CDR1 MDHEN and CDR2 SYDVKM. J was trimmed by 0 bases and V by 6 bases; bases with no gene match: 9. The length of the CDR3 is 17 residues. As DNA, the CDR3 is TGTGCCAGCAGCTTTTACAGGGGGCAAAACTCTGGAAACACCATATATTTT. It is translated as CASSFYRGQNSGNTIYF.

This clone appeared once. V is TRBV6-4 and J is TRBJ2-5, with TRBD1 matching over 9 bases. The germline V gene encodes CDR1 MRHNA and CDR2 SNTAGT. J was trimmed by 10 bases and V by 6 bases; bases with no gene match: 6. The CDR3 is 12 amino acids. DNA for the CDR3: TGTGCCAGCAGGGACAGGGGTTACGGCCAGTACTTC. This encodes CASRDRGYGQYF.

This chain uses TRBV13 with TRBJ1-1; D not resolved. Germline loops: CDR1 PRHDT, CDR2 FYEKMQ (reference sequence). V was shortened by 6 bases and J by 1 base, with 18 bases between the two germline ends. This CDR3 contains 16 residues. CDR3 residues: CASSSISIWGNTEAFF. Here the CDR3 DNA reads TGTGCCAGCAGTTCAATATCGATCTGGGGGAACACTGAAGCTTTCTTT.

The rearrangement links TRBV10-3 to TRBJ2-7, with 16 bases matching TRBD2. This CDR3 is built from 18 residues. V was pared by 10 bases and J by 4 bases, with 16 bases of the junction left unmatched. Germline assignment: CDR1 ENHRY and CDR2 SYGVKD. CDR3: CATRPGLAGGPISYEQYF. As DNA, the CDR3 is TGTGCCACTAGACCGGGACTAGCGGGAGGGCCGATTTCTTACGAGCAGTACTTC.

V is TRBV19 and J is TRBJ2-7; weak D call: TRBD2 (6 bases). V lost 4 bases and J 1 base, leaving 8 bases between the germline ends. Germline CDR1 and CDR2: LNHDA and SQIVND (reference sequence). The CDR3 runs 13 residues. CDR3 DNA: TGTGCCAGTAGTACTGGGACTTCCTACGAGCAGTACTTC. This encodes CASSTGTSYEQYF.

This clone appeared a few times. The J gene is TRBJ1-1, the V gene TRBV2; 8 bases align to TRBD1. Trimming removed 9 bases from V and 4 bases from J; junction bases left unmatched: 13. CDR1 is SNHLY and CDR2 is FYNNEI in the germline V gene. CDR3 length: 15 residues. The CDR3 loop reads CARSRTGQSGTEAFF. The CDR3, as DNA: TGTGCCAGATCCCGGACAGGGCAGTCCGGCACTGAAGCTTTCTTT.

The gene calls are TRBV5-1 and TRBJ2-7; the D call may be TRBD1 or TRBD2 (6 bases each). The V end was cut by 4 bases, the J end by 3 bases, with 11 bases between. Germline CDR1 is SGHRS and CDR2 is YFSETQ. The CDR3 length is 13 residues. CDR3 sequence (DNA): TGCGCCAGCAGCGGGGGGCCCTTCTACGAGCAGTACTTC. Protein sequence: CASSGGPFYEQYF.

The rearrangement uses TRBV19 and TRBJ1-1; TRBD1 matches at 8 bases. The germline V gene encodes CDR1 LNHDA and CDR2 SQIVND (reference sequence). CDR3 length equals 14 residues. The V and J ends lost 8 bases and 3 bases, in that order; junction bases with no gene match: 8. The CDR3 DNA sequence: TGTGCCAGTTCCAAATGGACAGGGCACACTGAAGCTTTCTTT. Its translation: CASSKWTGHTEAFF. Full variable domain (rest looked up from reference TRBV19 and TRBJ1-1): DGGITQSPKYLFRKEGQNVTLSCEQNLNHDAMYWYRQDPGQGLRLIYYSQIVNDFQKGDIAEGYSVSREKKESFPLTVTSAQKNPTAFYLCASSKWTGHTEAFFGQGTRLTVV.

The chain has TRBV18 and TRBJ2-3, with TRBD2 matching 11 bases. This CDR3 region has 15 residues. After removal of 5 bases from V and 5 bases from J, the junction contained 6 bases not matched to a gene. CDR1 is KGHSH, CDR2 LQKENI, per germline. The CDR3 spells CASSYGTSGRDTQYF. As DNA, the CDR3 is TGTGCCAGCTCATATGGTACTAGCGGGAGAGATACGCAGTATTTT.

The chain combines TRBV9 with TRBJ1-2; the D is unclear. CDR1 SGDLS and CDR2 YYNGEE come from the germline V gene. V lost 0 bases, J lost 14 bases, and 14 bases lay in between. The CDR3 is 12 amino acids. The DNA for the CDR3 is TGTGCCAGCAGCGTAGGCGGGGTTCCGGAAACCTTC. Amino acid sequence: CASSVGGVPETF.